This T cell receptor (beta chain) was sequenced in a study of tumor and adjacent non-tumor tissue in lung cancer. As for the study in general: Patients comprised about a dozen adenocarcinoma, 2 squamous cell carcinoma and 1 small cell lung cancer. The study, taken as a whole, reports: Top 100 clones took a larger repertoire share in normal lung. Shorter survival was associated with higher TCR diversity in tumors.

Worth noting for this clonotype: Its antigen is undetermined.

RNA was extracted from bulk tissue without any cell sorting. The normal lung tissue was taken more than 3 cm from the tumor edge. The CDR3 is 13 residues long. CDR1 is DFQATT, CDR2 SNEGSKA, per germline (reference sequence). J lost 2 bases, V lost 5 bases, and 3 bases had no gene match. A modified ARM-PCR protocol with three rounds of nested PCR amplified TCRbeta. MiXCR was run by TCRdb on the multiplex PCR reads, yielding one entry per CDR3 protein. The table records tens of thousands of distinct CDR3 sequences, more than 60% of them present only once. The sequence was collected from a woman aged 40 to 49 with non-small cell lung cancer. The chain is built from TRBV20-1 and TRBJ2-5; 9 positions agree with TRBD2. The source material was distant non-tumor lung tissue. CDR3 DNA sequence: TGCAGTGCTGCTAGCGGGGTGCAAGAGACCCAGTACTTC. Translation: CSAASGVQETQYF.